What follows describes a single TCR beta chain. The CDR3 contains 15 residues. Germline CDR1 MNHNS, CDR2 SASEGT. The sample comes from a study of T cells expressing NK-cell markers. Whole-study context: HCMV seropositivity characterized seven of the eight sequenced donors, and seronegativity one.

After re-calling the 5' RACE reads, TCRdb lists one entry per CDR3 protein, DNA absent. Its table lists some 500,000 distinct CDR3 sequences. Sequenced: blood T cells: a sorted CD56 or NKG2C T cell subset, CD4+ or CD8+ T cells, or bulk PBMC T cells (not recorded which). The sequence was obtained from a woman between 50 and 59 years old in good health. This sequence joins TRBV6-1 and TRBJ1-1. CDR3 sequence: CASSEEGVVSAEAFF.